This T cell receptor (beta chain) originates from a study of T-cell reconstitution after alpha-beta-depleted transplantation in children. Notes on the study in general: The authors attributed T-cell counts and diversity one year after transplant mostly to newly produced T cells. Day-60 TCRbeta diversity that was high in some patients was derived from surviving recipient T cells and thymic progenitors. Several hundred expanded graft clones reportedly gave rise to the alpha-beta T cells present about two months after transplant.

As to this clonotype: Its antigen is as yet unknown.

Library preparation (for TCRbeta) was performed with unique molecular identifiers. MiXCR, run by TCRdb on the PCR reads, gives a single entry per CDR3 protein. Here the sample spans around 700,000 distinct CDR3 sequences, less than 15% being singletons. V lost 5 bases, J lost 4 bases, and 10 bases lay in between. Germline V gene sequence: CDR1 SGHRS, CDR2 YFSETQ. The CDR3 is 13 residues long. This specimen consisted of PBMCs, obtained before TCRalphabeta/CD19-depleted stem cell transplant. The V call is TRBV5-1, the J call TRBJ2-1; TRBD2 might be the D (6 bases). This TCR derives from a girl between 2 and 10 years old with congenital amegakaryocytic thrombocytopenia, due to receive a stem cell transplant. The CDR3 sequence is CASRWAGYNEQFF. In DNA form, the CDR3 reads TGCGCCAGCAGGTGGGCGGGGTACAATGAGCAGTTCTTC.